This passage covers 8 T cell receptor beta chains from one sample sequenced in a study of tumor-infiltrating lymphocytes in primary liver carcinoma. With around 490 ng total RNA as template and a constant-region primer, TCR beta cDNA was made. Library construction for TCR beta comprised three nested multiplex PCR rounds performed with slightly modified ARM-PCR. The study ran its first two PCR rounds for roughly 11 cycles each, using TRBV1-TRBV30 forward primers and a C-beta reverse primer. TCRdb re-called the multiplex PCR reads with MiXCR, one entry per CDR3 protein. This table has about 70,000 distinct CDR3 sequences, over 60% appearing once. Unsorted bulk tissue of roughly 18-31 mg yielded co-extracted RNA and DNA. Material for sequencing was liver tumor tissue from sampling region 4. Subset indicated: tumor region T4, right-lateral pole. These receptors all come from a man aged 40-49 years with primary liver carcinoma and hepatitis B virus infection.

This clonotype came up many times. The chain uses TRBV12-3 or TRBV12-4 and TRBJ1-1, with D tentatively TRBD1 (5 bases). Trimming left V 8 bases short and J 0 bases short, with 13 bases between. The CDR3 is made up of 14 amino acids. The CDR3 spells CASQGLSMNTEAFF. The CDR3 bases are TGTGCCAGCCAGGGACTATCAATGAACACTGAAGCTTTCTTT.

The chain joins TRBV6-2 or TRBV6-3 to TRBJ2-7; D might be TRBD1 (6 bases). The closer fit of TRBJ2-1 to the DNA end suggests the J call may be wrong. CDR1 MNHEY and CDR2 SVGEGT come from the germline V gene. This CDR3 spans 13 amino acids. CDR3 region: CVSTRGNSYEQFF. CDR3 in DNA: TGTGTCAGTACTAGGGGGAACTCCTACGAGCAGTTCTTC.

Comments on this clonotype: The conserved closing phenylalanine or tryptophan is absent in this CDR3, likely reflecting a read error. DNA of the CDR3: TGTGCCAGCAGTTCAGCCTGGGGGACATCAATGAACACTGGAGCTTTCTCT. This encodes CASSSAWGTSMNTGAFS. The chain links TRBV12-3 or TRBV12-4 to TRBJ1-1; tentative D call: TRBD1 (6 bases). This CDR3 is built from 17 residues.

A few counts support this clonotype. The chain employs TRBV9 and TRBJ2-1; possible D gene TRBD2, 5 bases. V was clipped by 3 bases and J by 6 bases, with 16 bases between them. Germline V CDR1 and CDR2: SGDLS, YYNGEE. The CDR3 extends over 15 amino acids. CDR3 loop: CASSASQRNSNEQFF. The DNA for the CDR3 is TGTGCCAGCAGCGCCTCACAGCGGAACTCCAATGAGCAGTTCTTC.

This clonotype was observed at least ten times. The chain links TRBV6-2 or TRBV6-3 to TRBJ2-7; 10 bases map to TRBD2. The trim removed 5 bases at V and 3 bases at J, leaving 1 base unmatched. Germline V CDR1 and CDR2: MNHEY, SVGEGT. This CDR3 region has 13 residues. The CDR3 spells CASSASGGYEQYF. The CDR3 bases are TGTGCCAGCAGTGCTAGCGGGGGCTACGAGCAGTACTTC.

Remarks on this clonotype: A read error may account for a junction end that differs from germline. CDR3 sequence (DNA): TGTGCCAGCAGTTTCTACAGGGGACCTGAAGCTCTCTTT. Amino acids: CASSFYRGPEALF. The gene calls are TRBV6-5 and TRBJ1-1, with TRBD1 matching over 7 bases. Germline CDR1 reads MNHEY; CDR2 reads SVGAGI. The CDR3 runs 13 residues.

Concerning this clonotype itself: One end of the junction varies from germline; a read error may be responsible. The J gene is TRBJ1-6, the V gene TRBV7-8; TRBD1 agrees at 8 bases. The CDR3 has 15 amino acids. Germline V gives CDR1 SGHVS, CDR2 FQNEAQ. Written as DNA, the CDR3 is TGTGCCGGCAGCGGACAGGGAAGAGGGAGTTCACCCCTCCACTTT. It codes for CAGSGQGRGSSPLHF.

A remark on this clonotype: This may stem from a read error, because a much larger clone lies one nucleotide away. The rearrangement links TRBV5-4 to TRBJ2-1, with TRBD2 matching over 14 bases. With V trimmed by 4 bases and J by 9 bases, 3 bases remained unmatched. This CDR3 is 14 amino acids long. Germline V gives CDR1 SGHNT, CDR2 YYREEE (reference sequence). DNA of the CDR3: TGTGCCAGCAGCGGGGGACTAGCGGGAGTTGAGCAGTTCTTC. Translated, it gives CASSGGLAGVEQFF.